A selection of T cell receptor beta chains follows, all from one sample in a study of T cell repertoires in cytomegalovirus infection. TCRdb itself ran the reads through MiXCR, one entry per CDR3 protein. The sample records about 830,000 distinct CDR3 sequences, less than 35% being singletons. These TCRs are of unknown antigen specificity. The sequences come from cultured CD8+ T cells from PBMCs, collected from culture after CMV antigen stimulation. The receptors stem from a human donor in good health (CMV status not recorded). Some clones in this sample may be carry-over from other donors' samples. CDR3s include the opening cysteine and the closing phenylalanine or tryptophan. The D gene is left open where the match is weak. The listing skips clone size in some rows; elsewhere it reads once, few, many or a size class.

CDR3: CASSQEIGNTEAFF; DNA: TGTGCCAGCAGCCAGGAAATCGGGAACACTGAAGCTTTCTTT; J: TRBJ1-1; size: -; D: -; V: TRBV4-2
CDR3: CANSPLGMTGYNEQFF; DNA: TGTGCCAACAGTCCACTGGGTATGACAGGATACAATGAGCAGTTCTTC; J: TRBJ2-1; size: -; D: -; V: TRBV12-3/TRBV12-4
CDR3: CASSYADATEAFF; DNA: TGTGCCAGCAGTTACGCGGACGCCACTGAAGCTTTCTTT; J: TRBJ1-1; size: few; D: -; V: TRBV6-5
CDR3: CASGSDGNYGYTF; DNA: TGTGCTAGTGGTTCCGACGGGAACTATGGCTACACCTTC; J: TRBJ1-2; size: -; D: -; V: TRBV12-5
CDR3: CASIFQGGLNEQFF; DNA: TGTGCCAGCATCTTCCAGGGGGGTCTCAATGAGCAGTTCTTC; J: TRBJ2-1; size: many; D: -; V: TRBV7-2
CDR3: CSAPGQGEGYTF; DNA: TGCAGTGCTCCCGGACAGGGGGAGGGCTACACCTTC; J: TRBJ1-2; size: -; D: TRBD1; V: TRBV20-1
CDR3: CASSETTAGNTIYF; DNA: TGTGCCAGCAGTGAGACGACAGCTGGAAACACCATATATTTT; J: TRBJ1-3; size: -; D: -; V: TRBV2
CDR3: CASSWGQAYEQYF; DNA: TGTGCCAGCAGCTGGGGACAGGCCTACGAGCAGTACTTC; J: TRBJ2-7; size: many; D: TRBD1; V: TRBV7-8
CDR3: CASSQDPGDSNQPQHF; DNA: TGCGCCAGCAGCCAAGATCCCGGAGATAGCAATCAGCCCCAGCATTTT; J: TRBJ1-5; size: -; D: -; V: TRBV4-3
CDR3: CASSGTGFYGYTF; DNA: TGTGCCAGCAGCGGAACAGGGTTTTATGGCTACACCTTC; J: TRBJ1-2; size: -; D: -; V: TRBV7-3
CDR3: CASSFPTPPRETQYF; DNA: TGTGCCAGCAGCTTCCCGACCCCGCCCCGGGAGACCCAGTACTTC; J: TRBJ2-5; size: -; D: -; V: TRBV7-6
CDR3: CASPRDISYNEQFF; DNA: TGTGCCAGCCCCCGGGATATCTCCTACAATGAGCAGTTCTTC; J: TRBJ2-1; size: few; D: -; V: TRBV2
CDR3: CASSDPGQGIDGYTF; DNA: TGTGCCAGCAGCGACCCGGGACAGGGGATAGATGGTTACACCTTC; J: TRBJ1-2; size: once; D: TRBD1; V: TRBV5-4
CDR3: CAISESNPGYYGYTF; DNA: TGTGCCATCAGTGAGTCGAATCCAGGGTACTATGGCTACACCTTC; J: TRBJ1-2; size: many; D: -; V: TRBV10-3
CDR3: CASSSFRGQETQYF; DNA: TGTGCCAGCAGTTCCTTCCGTGGCCAAGAGACCCAGTACTTC; J: TRBJ2-5; size: -; D: -; V: TRBV6-5
CDR3: CASSVGQPEAFF; DNA: TGTGCCAGCAGCGTAGGACAGCCTGAAGCTTTCTTT; J: TRBJ1-1; size: -; D: -; V: TRBV9
CDR3: CASSPGTEGRTEAFF; DNA: TGTGCCAGTAGTCCTGGGACAGAAGGGCGCACTGAAGCTTTCTTT; J: TRBJ1-1; size: -; D: TRBD1; V: TRBV19
CDR3: CASIPGFNTEAFF; DNA: TGTGCCAGTATCCCCGGGTTTAACACTGAAGCTTTCTTT; J: TRBJ1-1; size: few; D: -; V: TRBV19
CDR3: CSAREVIGGPTNYGYTF; DNA: TGCAGTGCTAGAGAAGTGATAGGGGGTCCCACTAACTATGGCTACACCTTC; J: TRBJ1-2; size: once; D: -; V: TRBV20-1
CDR3: CARSAYNSPLHF; DNA: TGTGCCAGGTCAGCCTATAATTCACCCCTCCACTTT; J: TRBJ1-6; size: -; D: -; V: TRBV2
CDR3: CSVEGGVGTEAFF; DNA: TGCAGCGTGGAGGGCGGCGTCGGAACTGAAGCTTTCTTT; J: TRBJ1-1; size: -; D: -; V: TRBV29-1
CDR3: CASSLVDRGSKAQPQHF; DNA: TGTGCCAGCAGTTTAGTAGACAGGGGCTCAAAGGCTCAGCCCCAGCATTTT; J: TRBJ1-5; size: -; D: TRBD1; V: TRBV12-3/TRBV12-4
CDR3: CASSPTDGGGEKLFF; DNA: TGTGCCAGCAGCCCTACGGATGGGGGTGGTGAAAAACTGTTTTTT; J: TRBJ1-4; size: many; D: -; V: TRBV7-6
CDR3: CASSGQGAKETQYF; DNA: TGTGCCAGCAGCGGACAGGGAGCGAAAGAGACCCAGTACTTC; J: TRBJ2-5; size: -; D: TRBD1; V: TRBV12-3/TRBV12-4
CDR3: CASSGGTGVSPLHF; DNA: TGTGCCAGCAGTGGAGGGACAGGGGTTTCACCCCTCCACTTT; J: TRBJ1-6; size: -; D: TRBD1; V: TRBV6-6
CDR3: CASSYSTMGTENNEQFF; DNA: TGTGCCAGCAGTTATTCCACGATGGGGACAGAGAACAATGAGCAGTTCTTC; J: TRBJ2-1; size: -; D: TRBD1; V: TRBV6-2/TRBV6-3